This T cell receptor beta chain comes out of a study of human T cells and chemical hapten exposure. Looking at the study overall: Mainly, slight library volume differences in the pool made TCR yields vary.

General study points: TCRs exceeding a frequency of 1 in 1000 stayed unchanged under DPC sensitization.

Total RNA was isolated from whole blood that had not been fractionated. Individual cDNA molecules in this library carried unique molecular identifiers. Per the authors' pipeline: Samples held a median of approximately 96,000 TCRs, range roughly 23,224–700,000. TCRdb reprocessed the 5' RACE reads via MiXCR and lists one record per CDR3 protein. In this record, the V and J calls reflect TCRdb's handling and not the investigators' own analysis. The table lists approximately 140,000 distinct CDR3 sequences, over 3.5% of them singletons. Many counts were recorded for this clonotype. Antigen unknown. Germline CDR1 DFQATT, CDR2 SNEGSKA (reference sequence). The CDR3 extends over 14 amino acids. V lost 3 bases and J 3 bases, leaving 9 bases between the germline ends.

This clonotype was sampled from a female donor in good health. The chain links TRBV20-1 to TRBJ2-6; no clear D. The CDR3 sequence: CSASRAFGANVLTF. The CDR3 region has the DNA TGCAGTGCTAGTCGAGCTTTTGGGGCCAACGTCCTGACTTTC.